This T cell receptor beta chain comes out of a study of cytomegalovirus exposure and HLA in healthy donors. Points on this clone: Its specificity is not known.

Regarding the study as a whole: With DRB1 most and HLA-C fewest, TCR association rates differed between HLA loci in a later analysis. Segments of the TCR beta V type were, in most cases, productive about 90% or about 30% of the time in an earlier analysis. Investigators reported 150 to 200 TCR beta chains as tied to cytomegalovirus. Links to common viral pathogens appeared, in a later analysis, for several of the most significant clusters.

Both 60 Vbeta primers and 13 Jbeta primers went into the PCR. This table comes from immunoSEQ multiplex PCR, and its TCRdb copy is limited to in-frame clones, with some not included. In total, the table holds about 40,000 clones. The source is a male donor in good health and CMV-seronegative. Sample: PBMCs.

The chain's CDR3 is CASSQTGTGLIGANEKLFF. In nucleotides, the CDR3 is TGTGCCAGCAGCCAAACCGGGACAGGGCTCATCGGAGCTAATGAAAAACTGTTTTTT. The chain joins TRBV14 to TRBJ1-4; 9 bases are shared with TRBD1. This CDR3 is 19 amino acids long. V lost 2 bases to trimming and J lost 3 bases; unmatched junction nucleotides: 13. Looked up from germline, CDR1 is SGHDN and CDR2 is FVKESK.